These T cell receptor beta chains were read from a single sample in a study of T cells after posttransplantation cyclophosphamide. Generated by immunoSEQ multiplex PCR, the TCRdb table keeps only in-frame clones and is missing some. The table has about 22,000 clones, around 98% seen once. Sequencing was done on a sample of naive CD4+ T cells sorted from PBMCs. Receptor source: a man aged 50 to 60 in good health, CMV-negative, and a related stem cell transplant donor. Each CDR3 is given with its conserved first and last residue. A D gene is named only where the DNA matches it firmly. Size tells how often a clone was seen (once, few, many) or the class of an expanded clone, and some rows leave it out.

>TRBD1|.|TRBJ2-2|TRBV7-9
CASSPRQGSGELFF
TGTGCCAGCAGCCCTAGACAGGGGAGCGGGGAGCTGTTTTTT
>.|once|TRBJ1-5|TRBV6-6
CASSYRRAYSNQPQHF
TGTGCCAGCAGTTATCGGAGGGCTTATAGCAATCAGCCCCAGCATTTT
>.|.|TRBJ1-1|TRBV21-1
CASSKGSQQGRTDTEAFF
TGTGCCAGCAGCAAAGGAAGTCAGCAGGGTAGGACGGACACTGAAGCTTTCTTT
>.|.|TRBJ2-1|TRBV7-9
CASSSFRSSYNEQFF
TGTGCCAGCAGCTCATTCCGGAGCTCCTACAATGAGCAGTTCTTC
>.|.|TRBJ2-3|TRBV5-8
CASSPYFKGRGDTQYF
TGTGCCAGCAGCCCATATTTTAAGGGCAGGGGAGATACGCAGTATTTT
>.|.|TRBJ1-1|TRBV5-6
CASSYRPMNTEAFF
TGTGCCAGCAGCTACAGACCCATGAACACTGAAGCTTTCTTT
>TRBD1|.|TRBJ1-4|TRBV7-9
CASSFGQGANEKLFF
TGTGCCAGCAGCTTTGGACAGGGAGCTAATGAAAAACTGTTTTTT
>.|.|TRBJ2-1|TRBV7-9
CASDFGTPYNEQFF
TGTGCCAGCGATTTTGGGACTCCCTACAATGAGCAGTTCTTC
>TRBD1|.|TRBJ1-5|TRBV10-2
CASSQQGAGNQPQHF
TGCGCCAGCAGTCAACAGGGGGCTGGCAATCAGCCCCAGCATTTT
>.|.|TRBJ2-1|TRBV11-3
CASSLVNHEQFF
TGTGCCAGCAGCTTAGTTAATCATGAGCAGTTCTTC
>TRBD2|few|TRBJ2-7|TRBV6-6
CASSPAGAGEQYF
TGTGCCAGCAGTCCAGCGGGGGCTGGAGAGCAGTACTTC
>TRBD1|.|TRBJ2-7|TRBV10-3
CAIAQGTGSYEQYF
TGTGCCATCGCCCAAGGGACAGGGTCCTACGAGCAGTACTTC
>.|.|TRBJ2-3|TRBV6-5
CASSYSGAGITDTQYF
TGTGCCAGCAGTTACTCGGGCGCGGGAATCACAGATACGCAGTATTTT
>TRBD2|.|TRBJ2-3|TRBV9
CASSVERGGGPDTQYF
TGTGCCAGCAGCGTAGAGCGGGGGGGCGGCCCAGATACGCAGTATTTT
>.|.|TRBJ1-2|TRBV9
CASSTTAIYGYTF
TGTGCCAGCAGCACGACAGCGATCTATGGCTACACCTTC
>TRBD1|.|TRBJ2-1|TRBV7-8
CASSPRGPQGNEQFF
TGTGCCAGCAGCCCTAGGGGACCACAGGGGAATGAGCAGTTCTTC
>TRBD2|.|TRBJ2-7|TRBV2
CAMGGLAGPSSYEQYF
TGTGCCATGGGGGGGCTAGCGGGCCCCTCATCCTACGAGCAGTACTTC
>.|.|TRBJ1-2|TRBV5-1
CASSLSEDYGYTF
TGCGCCAGCAGCTTATCAGAGGACTATGGCTACACCTTC
>.|.|TRBJ2-2|TRBV5-6
CASSVGIQNTGELFF
TGTGCCAGCAGCGTCGGGATTCAGAACACCGGGGAGCTGTTTTTT
>.|.|TRBJ1-1|TRBV19
CASSMRLLRSTEAFF
TGTGCCAGTAGTATGAGACTCCTTAGGAGCACTGAAGCTTTCTTT
>TRBD2|once|TRBJ2-5|TRBV2
CASRRLAGGETQYF
TGTGCCAGCAGGAGACTAGCGGGGGGGGAGACCCAGTACTTC
>.|.|TRBJ2-3|TRBV18
CASSPGTGGTDTQYF
TGTGCCAGCTCACCGGGAACAGGTGGGACAGATACGCAGTATTTT
>.|.|TRBJ1-2|TRBV7-9
CASSPNSGGNSYGYTF
TGTGCCAGCAGCCCCAATAGCGGGGGGAACAGCTATGGCTACACCTTC
>.|.|TRBJ1-1|TRBV5-1
CASSSDTEAFF
TGCGCCAGCAGCTCCGACACTGAAGCTTTCTTT